The sequence of this T cell receptor beta chain was determined in a study of T cell repertoires in cytomegalovirus infection. About the study: An indication of both CMV infection and matching HLA type came from public TCR beta signatures.

CDR1 MDHEN and CDR2 SYDVKM come from the germline V gene. Trimming took 6 bases from V and 6 from J, leaving 14 bases between them. The CDR3 extends over 14 amino acids. TCRdb reanalysed the reads using MiXCR and keeps one entry per CDR3 protein. This sample yields around 130,000 distinct CDR3 sequences, of which 8.8% are seen a single time; around a tenth belongs to the top ten. This clonotype showed up many times. Antigen specificity is unknown. Whole-study findings and limits: It was HLA-C-restricted CMV-specific TCR beta clonotypes that dominated the response ex vivo.

The chain has TRBV28 and TRBJ2-2, with D hard to call. The source of this sequence is a human donor in good health (CMV status not recorded). Some clones in this sample may be carry-over from other donors' samples. The sequenced material came from PBMCs. The CDR3 bases are TGTGCCAGCAGCCATGGTAACAATGCCGGGGAGCTGTTTTTT. Its protein is CASSHGNNAGELFF.